This T cell receptor (beta chain) was profiled in a study of blood T cell repertoires in COVID-19. Study context: Acute-phase and convalescent COVID-19 samples originated in the United States, Italy and Spain. T cells, B-cell-depleted T cells, or PBMCs supplied cDNA or gDNA.

Trimming took off 0 bases at V and 0 bases at J, with 6 bases between the two ends. Per germline, CDR1 SEHNR and CDR2 FQNEAQ (reference sequence). The CDR3 covers 14 residues. In the original workflow: Quantification of nucleated cells was approximated via reference gene primer amplification. Libraries were prepared by immunoSEQ multiplex PCR; TCRdb keeps only in-frame clonotypes and omits some of them. V and J calls and clone size are as listed in that table; D and trimming were resolved from the DNA. This table holds approximately 270,000 clones, around 89% found once. The chain joins TRBV7-9 to TRBJ2-7; no definite D call. Specimen: peripheral blood. The clonotype was recovered from a young man with acute or convalescent COVID-19. CDR3 loop: CASSLASLSYEQYF. CDR3 DNA: TGTGCCAGCAGCTTAGCGTCACTCTCCTACGAGCAGTACTTC.